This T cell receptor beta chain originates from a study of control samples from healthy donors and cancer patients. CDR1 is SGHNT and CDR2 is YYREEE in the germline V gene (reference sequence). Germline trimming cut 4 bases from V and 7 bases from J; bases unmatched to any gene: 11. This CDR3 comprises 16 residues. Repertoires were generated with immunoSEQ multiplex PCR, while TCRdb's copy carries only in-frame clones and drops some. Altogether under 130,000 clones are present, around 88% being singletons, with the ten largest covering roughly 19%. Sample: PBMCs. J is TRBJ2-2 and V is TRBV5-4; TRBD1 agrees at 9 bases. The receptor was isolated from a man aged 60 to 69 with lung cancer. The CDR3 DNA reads TGTGCCAGCAGCCCTGGGGCGGGACAGGGCCTCGGGGAGCTGTTTTTT. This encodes CASSPGAGQGLGELFF.